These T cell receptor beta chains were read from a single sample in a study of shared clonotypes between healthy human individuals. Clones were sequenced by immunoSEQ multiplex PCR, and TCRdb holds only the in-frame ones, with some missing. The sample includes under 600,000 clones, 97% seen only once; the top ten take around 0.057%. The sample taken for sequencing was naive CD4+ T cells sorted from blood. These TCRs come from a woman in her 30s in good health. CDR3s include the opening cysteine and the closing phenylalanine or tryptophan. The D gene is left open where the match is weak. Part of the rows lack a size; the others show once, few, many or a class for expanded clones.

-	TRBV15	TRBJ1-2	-	CATSKEVSGYTF	TGTGCCACCAGCAAGGAGGTTAGTGGCTACACCTTC
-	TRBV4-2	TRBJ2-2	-	CASSQVGSGRNTGELFF	TGTGCCAGCAGCCAAGTAGGAAGCGGAAGAAACACCGGGGAGCTGTTTTTT
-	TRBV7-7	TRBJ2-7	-	CASSLGADSSYEQYF	TGTGCCAGCAGCTTAGGGGCGGACAGCTCCTACGAGCAGTACTTC
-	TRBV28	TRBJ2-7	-	CASSSPGHRSYEQYF	TGTGCCAGCAGTTCTCCGGGACACCGCTCCTACGAGCAGTACTTC
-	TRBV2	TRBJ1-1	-	CASKLGGTEAFF	TGTGCCAGCAAGCTTGGGGGGACTGAAGCTTTCTTT
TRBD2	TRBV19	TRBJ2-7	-	CASARLAGGYYEQYF	TGTGCCAGCGCCCGTCTAGCGGGTGGGTACTACGAGCAGTACTTC
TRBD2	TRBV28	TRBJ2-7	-	CASSTSGSSYEQYF	TGTGCCAGCAGTACGAGCGGGAGCTCCTACGAGCAGTACTTC
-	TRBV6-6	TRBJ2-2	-	CASSYKFPTGELFF	TGTGCCAGCAGTTACAAATTCCCCACCGGGGAGCTGTTTTTT
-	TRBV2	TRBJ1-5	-	CASSESYSNQPQHF	TGTGCCAGCAGTGAAAGTTATAGCAATCAGCCCCAGCATTTT
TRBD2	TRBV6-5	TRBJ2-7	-	CASSNKGTRYYEQYF	TGTGCCAGCAGTAATAAGGGGACTAGGTACTACGAGCAGTACTTC
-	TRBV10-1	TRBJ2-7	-	CASSWDRAGEQYF	TGCGCCAGCAGTTGGGACCGAGCTGGCGAGCAGTACTTC
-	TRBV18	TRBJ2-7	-	CASSQNRVGGSYEQYF	TGTGCCAGCTCACAAAACAGGGTAGGGGGCTCCTACGAGCAGTACTTC
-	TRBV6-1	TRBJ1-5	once	CASSAQGHNSNQPQHF	TGTGCCAGCAGTGCACAGGGACATAATAGCAATCAGCCCCAGCATTTT
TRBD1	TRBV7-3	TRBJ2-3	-	CASSPGQGGDTQYF	TGTGCCAGCAGCCCAGGACAGGGAGGAGATACGCAGTATTTT
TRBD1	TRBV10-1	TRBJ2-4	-	CASIRQRDRGHQIAKNIQYF	TGCGCCAGCATAAGACAGCGTGACAGGGGTCACCAAATAGCCAAAAACATTCAGTACTTC
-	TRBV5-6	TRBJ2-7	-	CASSLGGFSYEQYF	TGTGCCAGCAGCTTAGGGGGTTTTAGCTACGAGCAGTACTTC
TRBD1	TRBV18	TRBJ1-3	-	CASSQPGQGTYPGSGNTIYF	TGTGCCAGCTCGCAGCCGGGACAGGGCACCTATCCAGGCTCTGGAAACACCATATATTTT
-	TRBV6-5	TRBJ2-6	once	CASSYIGSGANVLTF	TGTGCCAGCAGTTACATAGGTTCTGGGGCCAACGTCCTGACTTTC
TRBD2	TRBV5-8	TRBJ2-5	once	CASSLGWTSGRRIQETQYF	TGTGCCAGCAGCTTGGGATGGACTAGCGGGAGGCGCATACAAGAGACCCAGTACTTC
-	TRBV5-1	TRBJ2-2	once	CASSLVPRTNTGELFF	TGCGCCAGCAGCTTGGTTCCGAGAACGAACACCGGGGAGCTGTTTTTT
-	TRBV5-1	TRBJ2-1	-	CASSLEGRAAYNEQFF	TGCGCCAGCAGCTTGGAGGGCAGGGCGGCCTACAATGAGCAGTTCTTC
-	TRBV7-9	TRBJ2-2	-	CASSSQRPGELFF	TGTGCCAGCAGCTCACAGAGGCCCGGGGAGCTGTTTTTT
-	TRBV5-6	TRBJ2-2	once	CASSSTVLRTDTGELFF	TGTGCCAGCAGCTCGACCGTCCTGCGGACTGACACCGGGGAGCTGTTTTTT
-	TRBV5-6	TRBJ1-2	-	CASSLGVYGYTF	TGTGCCAGCAGCTTGGGTGTCTATGGCTACACCTTC
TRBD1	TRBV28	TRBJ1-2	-	CASSSPGQGVRVGYGYTF	TGTGCCAGCAGTTCCCCGGGACAGGGGGTAAGGGTAGGCTATGGCTACACCTTC
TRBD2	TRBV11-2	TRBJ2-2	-	CASSFSSGISNTGELFF	TGTGCCAGCAGCTTTTCTAGCGGGATTTCAAACACCGGGGAGCTGTTTTTT
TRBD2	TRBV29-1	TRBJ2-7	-	CSVRKGGGSSGHSYEQYF	TGCAGCGTTCGAAAGGGAGGGGGGTCTAGCGGGCACTCCTACGAGCAGTACTTC
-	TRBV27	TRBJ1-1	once	CASRSRSLSVTEAFF	TGTGCCAGCAGATCTAGATCCCTGAGCGTCACTGAAGCTTTCTTT
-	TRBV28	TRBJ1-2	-	CASSPGTDPTF	TGTGCCAGCAGCCCCGGGACCGACCCTACCTTC
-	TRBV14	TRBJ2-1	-	CASSQEDRTYNEQFF	TGTGCCAGCAGCCAAGAGGACAGAACCTACAATGAGCAGTTCTTC
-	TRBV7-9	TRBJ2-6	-	CASSLALSGANVLTF	TGTGCCAGCAGCTTAGCCCTCTCTGGGGCCAACGTCCTGACTTTC
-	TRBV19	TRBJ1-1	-	CASSRGPLTEAFF	TGTGCCAGTAGTAGAGGGCCTCTCACTGAAGCTTTCTTT
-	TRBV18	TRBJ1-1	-	CASSGTVGRAFF	TGTGCCAGCTCCGGGACGGTGGGGCGAGCTTTCTTT
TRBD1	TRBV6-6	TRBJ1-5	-	CASSSSGQGRNQPQHF	TGTGCCAGCAGTTCGTCGGGACAGGGGCGCAATCAGCCCCAGCATTTT
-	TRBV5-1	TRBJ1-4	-	CASSLSGGINEKLFF	TGCGCCAGCAGCTTGAGTGGTGGTATTAATGAAAAACTGTTTTTT
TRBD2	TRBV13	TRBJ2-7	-	CASSSRDYLIYEQYF	TGTGCCAGCAGCTCCCGGGACTATCTAATCTACGAGCAGTACTTC
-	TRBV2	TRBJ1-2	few	CARARGGYGYTF	TGTGCCAGGGCGAGAGGGGGGTATGGCTACACCTTC
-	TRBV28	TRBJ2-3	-	CASSVHSGTGWDTQYF	TGTGCCAGCAGCGTACATAGCGGCACAGGTTGGGATACGCAGTATTTT